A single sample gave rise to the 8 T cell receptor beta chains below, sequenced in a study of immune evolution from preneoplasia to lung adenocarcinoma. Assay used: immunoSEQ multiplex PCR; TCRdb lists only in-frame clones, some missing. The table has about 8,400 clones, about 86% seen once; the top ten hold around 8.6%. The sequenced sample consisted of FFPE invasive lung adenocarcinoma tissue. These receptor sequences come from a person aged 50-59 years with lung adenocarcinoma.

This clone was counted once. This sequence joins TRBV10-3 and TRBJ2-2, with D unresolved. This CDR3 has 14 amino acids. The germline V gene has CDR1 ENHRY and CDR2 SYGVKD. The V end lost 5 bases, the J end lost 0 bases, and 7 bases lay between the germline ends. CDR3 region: CAISSDTNTGELFF. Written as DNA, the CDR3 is TGTGCCATCAGTAGTGATACGAACACCGGGGAGCTGTTTTTT.

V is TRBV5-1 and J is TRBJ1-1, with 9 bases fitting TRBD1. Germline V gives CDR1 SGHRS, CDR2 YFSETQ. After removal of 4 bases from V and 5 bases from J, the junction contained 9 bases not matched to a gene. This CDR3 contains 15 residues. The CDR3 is CASSLTGGARTEAFF. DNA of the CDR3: TGCGCCAGCAGCCTCACAGGGGGCGCGCGAACTGAAGCTTTCTTT. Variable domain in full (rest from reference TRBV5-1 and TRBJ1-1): KAGVTQTPRYLIKTRGQQVTLSCSPISGHRSVSWYQQTPGQGLQFLFEYFSETQRNKGNFPGRFSGRQFSNSRSEMNVSTLELGDSALYLCASSLTGGARTEAFFGQGTRLTVV.

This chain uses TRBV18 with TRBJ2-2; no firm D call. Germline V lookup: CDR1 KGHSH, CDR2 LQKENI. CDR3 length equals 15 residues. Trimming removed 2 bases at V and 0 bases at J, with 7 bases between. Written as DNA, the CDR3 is TGTGCCAGCTCACCAAGGAGCGCGAACACCGGGGAGCTGTTTTTT. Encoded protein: CASSPRSANTGELFF.

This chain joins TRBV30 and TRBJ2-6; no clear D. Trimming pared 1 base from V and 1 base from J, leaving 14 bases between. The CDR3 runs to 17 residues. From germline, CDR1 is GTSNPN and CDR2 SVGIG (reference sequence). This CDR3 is CAWSDVNLRSGANVLTF. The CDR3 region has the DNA TGTGCCTGGAGTGACGTTAATCTTAGGTCTGGGGCCAACGTCCTGACTTTC.

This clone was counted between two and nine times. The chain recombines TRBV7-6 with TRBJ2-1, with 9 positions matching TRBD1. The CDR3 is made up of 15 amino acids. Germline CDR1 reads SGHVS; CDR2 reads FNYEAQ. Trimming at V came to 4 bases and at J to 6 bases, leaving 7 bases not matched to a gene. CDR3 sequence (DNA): TGTGCCAGCAGCTCGGGACAGGGAATTATCAATGAGCAGTTCTTC. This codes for CASSSGQGIINEQFF.

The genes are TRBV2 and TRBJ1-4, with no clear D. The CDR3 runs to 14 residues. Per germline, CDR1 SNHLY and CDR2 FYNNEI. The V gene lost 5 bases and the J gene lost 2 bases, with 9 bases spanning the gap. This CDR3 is CASSPTVTNEKLFF. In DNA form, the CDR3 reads TGTGCCAGCAGTCCGACCGTTACTAATGAAAAACTGTTTTTT.

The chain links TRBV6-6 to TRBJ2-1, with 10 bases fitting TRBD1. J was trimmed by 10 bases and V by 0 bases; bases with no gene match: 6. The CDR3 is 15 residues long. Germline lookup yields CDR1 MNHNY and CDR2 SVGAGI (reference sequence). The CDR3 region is CASSYSPTGGEEQFF. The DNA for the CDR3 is TGTGCCAGCAGTTACTCCCCGACAGGGGGCGAAGAGCAGTTCTTC.

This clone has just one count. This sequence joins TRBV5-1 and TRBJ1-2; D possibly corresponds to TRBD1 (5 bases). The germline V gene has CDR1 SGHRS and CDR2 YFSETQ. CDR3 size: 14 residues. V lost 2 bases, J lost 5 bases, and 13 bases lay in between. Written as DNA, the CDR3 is TGCGCCAGCAGCTTTGACAGCCCTCTATATGGCTACACCTTC. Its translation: CASSFDSPLYGYTF. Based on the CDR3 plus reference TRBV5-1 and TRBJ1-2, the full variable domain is KAGVTQTPRYLIKTRGQQVTLSCSPISGHRSVSWYQQTPGQGLQFLFEYFSETQRNKGNFPGRFSGRQFSNSRSEMNVSTLELGDSALYLCASSFDSPLYGYTFGSGTRLTVV.